Following are 11 T cell receptor beta chains from one sample sequenced in a study of CD8+ T cells in alopecia areata (dated by TCRdb to the late 2010s). The library was produced with the immunoSEQ multiplex PCR assay. To provide template for TCR sequencing, every sample had RNA extracted and reverse transcribed into cDNA. Drawn from immuneACCESS, this table holds only the in-frame rearrangements with V and J called that TCRdb kept. Clones are partly lost; checked studies trace under half to an unresolved V gene and leave the rest unexplained. This sample shows almost 9,000 clones, and none of them turns up only once. Around a fifth of the sample lies in the top ten. Cells from mouse cutaneous lymph nodes were pooled, stained for CD4, CD8alpha, NKG2D, NKG2ACE and other markers, and then sorted on a BD Influx. Sequenced material: CD8+ T cells sorted from a lymph node. Receptors originate from a C3H/HeJ mouse with alopecia areata. Mice in this strain carry MHC haplotype H2-k.

This clone was seen a few times. Genes and germline come from the mouse. The read ends 4 residues before the CDR3 terminus; that terminus is restored from the germline J gene. The chain couples TRBV1 to TRBJ2-7; D is unresolved. Per the germline V gene, CDR1 is NSQYPW and CDR2 is LRSPGD (reference sequence). V was clipped by 1 base and J by 0 bases, with 7 bases between them. This CDR3 region has 14 residues. The CDR3 is CTCSAVAGSYEQYF. The CDR3 DNA, read in part, is TGCACCTGCAGTGCAGTCGCTGGCTCCTAT.

This clone was recorded many times. Here the gene names and germline are mouse. Read coverage stops 4 residues before the CDR3 terminus; the germline J gene supplies the remainder. V gene TRBV19 combines with J gene TRBJ1-2; TRBD1 is a possible D gene (6 bases). Between the trimmed V and J ends, which lost 0 bases and 0 bases, there was a span of 9 bases. The CDR3 contains 15 residues. Germline values: CDR1 FNHDT, CDR2 SITEND (reference sequence). The sequenced part of the CDR3 DNA is TGTGCCAGCAGTATAGCTGGGACAACAAACTCC. It yields the protein CASSIAGTTNS. The whole CDR3 region reads CASSIAGTTNSDYTF.

This clone has just a few counts. Mouse germline and gene names are used. Coverage ceases 4 residues before the CDR3 finishes, and the germline J gene fills in the end. V and J are TRBV19 and TRBJ2-4, with 10 bases identical to TRBD2. Germline V gives CDR1 FNHDT, CDR2 SITEND (reference sequence). The CDR3 runs 15 residues. V was pared by 6 bases and J by 0 bases, with 4 bases of the junction left unmatched. The sequenced CDR3 bases are TGTGCCAGCATCTGGGGGGGCGGGAGTCAAAAC. Its translation: CASIWGGGSQN. The whole CDR3 is CASIWGGGSQNTLYF.

This clone was detected ten times or more. Gene names and germline match the mouse. The CDR3 bases that were read are TGTGCCAGCAGCCAATCGACTGGGGGATAT. It yields the protein CASSQSTGGY. In full, the CDR3 reads CASSQSTGGYEQYF. This chain links TRBV5 with TRBJ2-7; 9 bases match TRBD2. With the read ending 4 residues before the CDR3 end, the germline J gene is used to fill in that end. CDR1 is LGHNA, CDR2 YNLKQL, per germline (reference sequence). The CDR3 runs to 14 residues.

The table lists this clone with many counts. The listed genes are named as in mouse. The CDR3 end lies 4 residues beyond the end of the read and is filled in from the germline J gene. The chain carries TRBV13-3 and TRBJ2-5; TRBD2 agrees at 13 bases. Looked up from germline, CDR1 is NNHDY and CDR2 is SYVADS. The CDR3 has 16 residues. Trimming removed 2 bases from V and 2 bases from J; junction bases left unmatched: 2. The chain's CDR3 is CASSDWTGGAQDTQYF. The sequenced part of the CDR3 DNA is TGTGCCAGCAGTGACTGGACTGGGGGGGCCCAAGAC.

Within the sample, this clone is medium-sized (0.01 to 0.1%). Genes and germline come from the mouse. The read ends 4 residues early relative to the CDR3; the germline J gene fills the gap. This chain joins TRBV5 and TRBJ2-1, with TRBD1 as a possible D gene (6 bases). The V and J ends lost 0 bases and 6 bases respectively, with 9 bases between them. Germline assignment: CDR1 LGHNA and CDR2 YNLKQL (reference sequence). CDR3 length: 14 amino acids. CDR3 in amino acids: CASSQDHRAAEQFF. CDR3 bases read: TGTGCCAGCAGCCAAGATCACAGGGCTGCT.

This clone was seen a few times. Gene labels here are mouse ones. The read terminates 4 residues before the CDR3 end, so the remaining end is supplied by the germline J gene. The genes are TRBV31 and TRBJ1-2, with D maybe TRBD1 (6 bases). The CDR3 loop spans 14 amino acids. Germline CDR1 GKSSPN, CDR2 SITVG. V dropped 0 bases and J dropped 0 bases, with 8 bases sitting between them. The CDR3 region is CAWSLGASNSDYTF. The covered CDR3 bases are TGTGCCTGGAGTCTGGGGGCTTCAAACTCC.

There are many counts of this clone. Gene labels here are mouse ones. Partial CDR3 DNA: TGTGCCAGCAGTATCATCAGGGGGGCT. Protein: CASSIIRGA. The entire CDR3 reads CASSIIRGAEQFF. The rearrangement links TRBV19 to TRBJ2-1; 7 bases are shared with TRBD1. The read halts 4 residues ahead of the CDR3 end, with the missing end drawn from the germline J gene. The CDR3 length is 13 residues. Germline V CDR1 and CDR2: FNHDT, SITEND (reference sequence).

This clone has ten or more counts. Each gene name is a mouse one. CDR3 residues: CAWSLLGVNQDTQYF. The CDR3 bases that were read are TGTGCCTGGAGTCTACTGGGGGTTAACCAAGAC. V usage is TRBV31 and J usage is TRBJ2-5, with 8 positions matching TRBD2. The CDR3 is cut off 4 residues early in the read; its end comes from the germline J gene. The CDR3 extends over 15 amino acids. V gave up 0 bases and J gave up 0 bases; unmatched junction bases: 2. Germline values: CDR1 GKSSPN, CDR2 SITVG.

This clone was observed at least ten times. The listed genes are named as in mouse. The read finishes 3 residues shy of the CDR3 end, and the germline J gene is used to complete it. This chain connects TRBV1 to TRBJ1-6; D gene unclear. TRBJ1-6 is noted as an ORF with a role that remains uncertain. The CDR3 consists of 15 residues. The V gene lost 0 bases and the J gene lost 7 bases, with 10 bases spanning the gap. Per the germline V gene, CDR1 is NSQYPW and CDR2 is LRSPGD (reference sequence). The CDR3: CTCSAEGWKNSPLYF. Incomplete CDR3 DNA: TGCACCTGCAGTGCAGAAGGGTGGAAGAATTCGCCC.

This clone was counted many times. Each gene name is a mouse one. The read ends 4 residues before the CDR3 terminus; that terminus is restored from the germline J gene. The chain couples TRBV19 to TRBJ2-5, with 10 bases aligning to TRBD2. Unmatched junction bases numbered 3, after V lost 2 bases and J lost 3 bases. Germline-derived CDR1 and CDR2 are FNHDT and SITEND (reference sequence). This CDR3 is built from 15 residues. The chain's CDR3 is CASSIRTGGQDTQYF. The CDR3 DNA, read in part, is TGTGCCAGCAGTATTAGGACTGGGGGACAAGAC.